The sequence of this T cell receptor beta chain was determined in a study of blood T cell repertoires in COVID-19. The overall study: Samples taken during acute and convalescent COVID-19 were collected in the United States, Italy and Spain. PBMCs, B-cell-depleted T cells, or T cells provided the cDNA or gDNA that made up the material.

This CDR3 contains 15 residues. Germline CDR1 and CDR2: SGHRS and YFSETQ. Trimming shortened V by 4 bases and J by 11 bases, and 24 bases separated the two germline ends. As originally analysed: By means of reference gene primer amplification, nucleated cell counts were estimated. The assay was immunoSEQ multiplex PCR, and TCRdb's table has in-frame clones only and misses some. V and J calls and clone size are those listed in that table; D and trimming were worked out from the DNA. The top ten clones hold roughly 14% of a sample with about 47,000 clones, 80% to 85% of them seen once. The gene calls are TRBV5-1 and TRBJ1-1, with unresolved D. Source material: peripheral blood. The clonotype comes from a human donor with acute or convalescent COVID-19. The donor label of this sample is uncertain. CDR3 in amino acids: CASSPTLTGGGAAFF. CDR3 in DNA: TGCGCCAGCAGCCCCACGCTCACTGGAGGAGGTGCGGCTTTCTTT.